The entry below gives a single TCR beta chain sequence along with its context. Its cognate antigen has yet to be identified. The input lacks base qualities; no much larger clone sits a single base away. The sample is drawn from a study of blood T cells in healthy people across ages (dated by TCRdb to between 2014 and 2016). The study in broad terms: In model experiments, template switching captured roughly one uniquely barcoded TCR beta cDNA molecule for every two T cells. The donors were split into four age groups: young (average around 16 years), middle-aged (roughly 39), aged (approximately 60) and long-lived (under 85). To avoid experimental bias, donors of different ages were spread randomly across the sequencing lanes. To track age-related changes in TCR beta repertoire diversity, the study relied on deep sequencing normalized with unique cDNA molecular identifiers. Two additional independent replicas of 1 million unique cDNA reads from the same blood draw were analyzed for two donors (one aged 18 to 30 and one aged 80 or older).

The donors were roughly 39 Caucasian individuals from Russia, aged roughly 6 to 90 years, who were systemically healthy. Each donor gave 8 to 10 milliliters of peripheral blood, collected into EDTA-treated Vacutainer tubes. PBMCs were isolated by Ficoll-Paque density-gradient centrifugation, with at least 7 million obtained per sample. Trizol reagent was used to extract total RNA from PBMCs, with at least 6 micrograms per sample. For every donor, flow cytometry on a PBMC aliquot measured the percentage of naive CD45RAhigh/CD27high T cells. The study at large found these results: The percentage of naive T cells measured by flow cytometry correlated strongly with observed TCR beta diversity. Estimates of total diversity from one million sequenced T cells were regarded as lower bounds and underestimates. Conclusive comparison of naive and antigen-experienced compartments was prevented by the profiling of bulk unsorted PBMCs. Because donor CMV infection status was unknown, age-related changes in expanded clonotypes were potentially confounded. As age increased, observed TCR beta diversity per million T cells dropped in a roughly linear way, and a significant reduction was already evident by age 40. Compared with the aged group, the long-lived group had more naive CD4+ T cells, fewer expanded clones and increased TCR diversity, a pattern suggesting age selection.

Sequences MNHEY (CDR1) and SMNVEV (CDR2) are obtained from the germline V gene (reference sequence). From V the trimming removes 3 bases and from J it removes 6 bases, while the gene matches leave 8 bases of the junction unaccounted for. Spanning cysteine to phenylalanine, the CDR3 consists of 15 amino acids. Only the CDR3 portion is preserved as DNA: 45 bases, with reading frame beginning at the first base. Libraries were made using 5' RACE. Sequenced using an Illumina HiSeq 2500. The second PCR ran for about 7 to 11 cycles and used a J-beta primer mix along with a sample-barcoded 5' primer. Each TCR beta cDNA molecule received a unique molecular identifier from a template-switch 5' adaptor carrying 12 random nucleotides. At least 2.5 million CDR3-containing paired-end reads were obtained from each sample. First-strand cDNA synthesis was performed from all RNA using the Mint cDNA synthesis kit, with priming by a TRBC-specific oligonucleotide. Following uracil-DNA glycosylase treatment, a first 18-cycle PCR with universal primers M1SS and BC2_uni_R was performed on all cDNA. The paper's data handling went like this. For normalization, 1 million high-quality reads were randomly selected from each sample, with every read carrying a distinct molecular identifier. Instead of being binned into consensus sequences, reads that shared molecular identifiers were thrown out. MiTCR, with a Q25 quality threshold and the strictest error-elimination algorithm, was used for CDR3 identification, clonotype clustering and error correction. A nonparametric unseen species model with Euler transformation was used to estimate lower-bound total TCR beta diversity. The public reads were run again by TCRdb, first through fastp at Q25 and then through MiXCR, and only productive beta chains were kept. Each entry is one CDR3 protein sequence, shown with its most common DNA and genes. These V and J calls derive from TCRdb rather than the authors' analysis. Counted in this sample were 580,000 or so distinct CDR3 sequences; about 45% of them appeared once. The top ten constitute around 24% of the sample.

Sequencing used blood. This clonotype was obtained from a man of 80 years or more in good health. This chain is built from TRBV27 and TRBJ2-1; TRBD2 lines up with 7 middle nucleotides. The DNA reads as follows: TGTGCCAGCAGTTTCGGGGGGAGGGCCTTCAATGAGCAGTTCTTC. This translates into CASSFGGRAFNEQFF.